This TCR beta chain was identified in a study of T cell changes during pregnancy in multiple sclerosis. The V end lost 0 bases, the J end lost 7 bases, and 3 bases lay between the germline ends. The CDR3 is 11 residues long. The germline V gene has CDR1 MGHRA and CDR2 YSYEKL. Here immunoSEQ multiplex PCR was the method, and the copy in TCRdb shows in-frame clones only, minus some. This table holds roughly 42,000 clones, 70% to 90% found once. V and J are TRBV4-1 and TRBJ1-2; no firm D call. The clonotype was recovered from a female donor with multiple sclerosis, enrolled in a pregnancy study. The sequencing here drew on CD4+ T cells from peripheral blood mononuclear cells, taken in the first trimester of pregnancy. The CDR3 DNA reads TGCGCCAGCAGCCAAGACGGTGGCTACACCTTC. It is translated as CASSQDGGYTF.